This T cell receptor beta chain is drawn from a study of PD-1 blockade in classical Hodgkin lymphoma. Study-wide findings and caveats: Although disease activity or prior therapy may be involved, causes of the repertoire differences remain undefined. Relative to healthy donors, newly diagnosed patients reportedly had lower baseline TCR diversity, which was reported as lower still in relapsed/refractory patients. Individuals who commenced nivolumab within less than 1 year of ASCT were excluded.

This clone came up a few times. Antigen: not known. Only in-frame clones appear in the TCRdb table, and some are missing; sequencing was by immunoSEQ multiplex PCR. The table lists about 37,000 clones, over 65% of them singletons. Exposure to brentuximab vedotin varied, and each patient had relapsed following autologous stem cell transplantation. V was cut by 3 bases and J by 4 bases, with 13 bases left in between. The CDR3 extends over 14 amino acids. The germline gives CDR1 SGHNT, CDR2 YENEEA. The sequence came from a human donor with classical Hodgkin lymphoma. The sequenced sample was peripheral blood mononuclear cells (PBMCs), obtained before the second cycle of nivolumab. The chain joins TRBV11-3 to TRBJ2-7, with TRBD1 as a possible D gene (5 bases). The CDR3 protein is CASSFKGEGYEQYF. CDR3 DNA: TGTGCCAGCAGCTTTAAAGGGGAAGGTTACGAGCAGTACTTC.